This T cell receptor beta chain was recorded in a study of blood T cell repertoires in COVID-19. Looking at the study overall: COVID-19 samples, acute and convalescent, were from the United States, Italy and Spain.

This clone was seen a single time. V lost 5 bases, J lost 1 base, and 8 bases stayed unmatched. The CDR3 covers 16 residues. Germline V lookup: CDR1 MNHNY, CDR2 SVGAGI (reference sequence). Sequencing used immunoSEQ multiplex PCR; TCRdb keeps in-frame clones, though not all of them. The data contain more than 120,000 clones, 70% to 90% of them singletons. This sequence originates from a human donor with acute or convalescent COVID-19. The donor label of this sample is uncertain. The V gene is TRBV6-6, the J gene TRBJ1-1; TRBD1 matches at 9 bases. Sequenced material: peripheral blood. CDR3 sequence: CASSRGQGGPNTEAFF. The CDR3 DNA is TGTGCCAGCAGTCGGGGACAGGGTGGCCCGAACACTGAAGCTTTCTTT.